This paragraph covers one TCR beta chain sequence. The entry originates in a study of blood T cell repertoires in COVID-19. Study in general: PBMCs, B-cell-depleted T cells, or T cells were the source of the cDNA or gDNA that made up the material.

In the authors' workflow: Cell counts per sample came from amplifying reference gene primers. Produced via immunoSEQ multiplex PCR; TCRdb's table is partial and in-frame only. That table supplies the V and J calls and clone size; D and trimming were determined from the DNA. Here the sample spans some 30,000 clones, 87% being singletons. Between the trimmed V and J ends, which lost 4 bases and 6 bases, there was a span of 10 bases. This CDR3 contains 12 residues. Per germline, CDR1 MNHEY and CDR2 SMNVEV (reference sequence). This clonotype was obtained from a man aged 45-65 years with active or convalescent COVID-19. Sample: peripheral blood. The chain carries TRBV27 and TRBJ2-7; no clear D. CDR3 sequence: CASSSPYGEQYF. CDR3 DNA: TGTGCCAGCAGTTCCCCCTATGGCGAGCAGTACTTC.